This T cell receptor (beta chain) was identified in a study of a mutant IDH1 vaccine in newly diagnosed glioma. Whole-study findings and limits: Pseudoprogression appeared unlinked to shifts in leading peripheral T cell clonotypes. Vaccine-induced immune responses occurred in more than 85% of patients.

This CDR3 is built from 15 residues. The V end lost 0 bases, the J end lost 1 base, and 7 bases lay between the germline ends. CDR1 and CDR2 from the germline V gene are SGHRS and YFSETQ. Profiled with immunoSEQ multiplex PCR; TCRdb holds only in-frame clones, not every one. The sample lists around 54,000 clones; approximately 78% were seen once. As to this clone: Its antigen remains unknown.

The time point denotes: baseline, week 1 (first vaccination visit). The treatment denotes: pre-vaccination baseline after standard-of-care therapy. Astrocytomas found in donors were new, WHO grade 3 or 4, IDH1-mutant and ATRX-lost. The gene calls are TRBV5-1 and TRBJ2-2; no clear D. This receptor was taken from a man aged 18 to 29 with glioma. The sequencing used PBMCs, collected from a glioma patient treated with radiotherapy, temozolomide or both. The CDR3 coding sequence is TGCGCCAGCAGCTTGGCCCCCGGGAACACCGGGGAGCTGTTTTTT. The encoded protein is CASSLAPGNTGELFF.